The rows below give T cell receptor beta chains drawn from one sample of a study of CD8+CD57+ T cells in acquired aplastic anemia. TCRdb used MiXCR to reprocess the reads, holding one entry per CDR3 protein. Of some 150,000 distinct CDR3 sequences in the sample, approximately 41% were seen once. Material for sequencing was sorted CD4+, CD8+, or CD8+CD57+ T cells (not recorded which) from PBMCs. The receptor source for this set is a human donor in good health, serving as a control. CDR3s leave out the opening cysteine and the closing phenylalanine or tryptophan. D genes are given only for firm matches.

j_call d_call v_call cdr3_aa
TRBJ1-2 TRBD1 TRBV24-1 ATSDRDRGHYGYT
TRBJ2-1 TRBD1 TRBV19 ASSFSTGVNEQF
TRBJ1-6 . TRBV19 ASSKKSYNSPLH
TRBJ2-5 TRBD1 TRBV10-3 AIKANRGQETQY
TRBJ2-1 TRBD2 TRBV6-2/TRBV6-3 AISYEGLAGSNEQF
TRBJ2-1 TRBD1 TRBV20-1 SDPDRGLRNEQF
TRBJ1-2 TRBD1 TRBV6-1 ASSSTGTGGRGNYGYT
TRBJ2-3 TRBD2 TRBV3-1 ASSQEGRGGPSSTDTQY
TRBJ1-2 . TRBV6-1 ASRSSEVRGYT
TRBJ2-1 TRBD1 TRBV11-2 ASRTWTGLEQF
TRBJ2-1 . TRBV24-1 ATSESGRGDEQF
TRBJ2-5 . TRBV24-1 ATSDRREWKETQY
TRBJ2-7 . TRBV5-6 ASTNSEQY
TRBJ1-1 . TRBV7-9 ASSLAHTEAF
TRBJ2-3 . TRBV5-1 ASSIGTGKDTQY
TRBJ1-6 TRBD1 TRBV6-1 ASLYRTGGSPLH
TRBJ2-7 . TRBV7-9 ASSPDRSEQY
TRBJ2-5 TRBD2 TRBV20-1 SARLAGRLLGQETQY
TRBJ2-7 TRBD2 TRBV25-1 ASTGGTGQY
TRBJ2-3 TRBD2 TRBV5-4 ASSLTSGTSGDTQY
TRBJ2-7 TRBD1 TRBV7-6 ASSWTTGTGNEQY
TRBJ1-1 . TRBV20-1 SARGTGTTEAF
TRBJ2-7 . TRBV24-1 ATSDSALQGGEQY
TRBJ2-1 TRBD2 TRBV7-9 ASTSRGLAGGNEQF
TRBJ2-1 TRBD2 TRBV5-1 ASSFGTSGRMDEQF
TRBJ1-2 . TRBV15 ATSRGWGGGYT
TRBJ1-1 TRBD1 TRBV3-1 ASSQLQGYTEAF
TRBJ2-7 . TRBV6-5 ASSYLSGGFSYEQY
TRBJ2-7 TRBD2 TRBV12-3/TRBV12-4 ASSPGTSPYEQY
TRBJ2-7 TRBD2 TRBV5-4 ASSLSSGISYEQY
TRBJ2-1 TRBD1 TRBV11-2 ASSLDLDRGFNEQF